Shown below are 28 T cell receptor beta chains from a single sample sequenced in a study of T-cell reconstitution after alpha-beta-depleted transplantation in children. Unique molecular identifiers were used in preparing the TCRbeta library. In TCRdb, the PCR reads were re-called with MiXCR into one record per CDR3 protein. Here the sample spans approximately 290,000 distinct CDR3 sequences, approximately 10% being singletons. The material was peripheral blood, obtained 180 days after TCRalphabeta/CD19-depleted stem cell transplant. These receptors all stem from a male patient under 10 years old who had a stem cell transplant for chronic granulomatous disease, so the T cells may come from the graft donor.

The table lists this clonotype with many counts. CDR3 DNA: TGCAGTGCTAGAGAAAATGGCGGGACCCGTTTCTCCTACGAGCAGTACTTC. This sequence encodes CSARENGGTRFSYEQYF. The V call is TRBV20-1, the J call TRBJ2-7; D perhaps matches TRBD2 (6 bases). Trimming shortened V by 0 bases and J by 0 bases, and 18 bases separated the two germline ends. This CDR3 spans 17 amino acids. Germline V gives CDR1 DFQATT, CDR2 SNEGSKA (reference sequence).

This clonotype was observed many times. The chain employs TRBV28 and TRBJ2-7, with D perhaps matching TRBD2 (5 bases). V lost 5 bases and J 2 bases, leaving 10 bases between the germline ends. Germline V lookup: CDR1 MDHEN, CDR2 SYDVKM. CDR3 length equals 13 residues. The CDR3 spells CASSIGLAYEQYF. CDR3 in DNA: TGTGCCAGCAGTATCGGACTTGCCTACGAGCAGTACTTC.

This clonotype was seen ten or more times. CDR3 in amino acids: CSARPGTANEKLFF. In nucleotides, the CDR3 is TGCAGTGCTAGGCCCGGGACAGCTAATGAAAAACTGTTTTTT. The rearrangement links TRBV20-1 to TRBJ1-4, with TRBD1 matching over 7 bases. Germline V gives CDR1 DFQATT, CDR2 SNEGSKA (reference sequence). The CDR3 length is 14 residues. V trimming: 3 bases; J trimming: 3 bases; junction bases outside the gene matches: 4.

In its sample, this clonotype was seen many times. The gene calls are TRBV11-2 and TRBJ2-2, with no clear D. There are 14 residues in the CDR3. The V gene lost 4 bases and the J gene lost 1 base, with 7 bases spanning the gap. Germline V lookup: CDR1 SGHAT, CDR2 FQNNGV. This chain's CDR3 is CASSSTKNTGELFF. CDR3 DNA sequence: TGTGCCAGCAGCTCCACCAAGAACACCGGGGAGCTGTTTTTT.

In this sample, this clonotype turned up many times. This rearrangement joins TRBV11-2 to TRBJ2-1; D is tentatively TRBD1 or TRBD2 (5 bases each). Germline V gene sequence: CDR1 SGHAT, CDR2 FQNNGV. Trimming removed 6 bases from V and 8 bases from J, with 29 bases in between. The length of the CDR3 is 18 residues. CDR3 region: CASSQAVQGGPGIHEQFF. As DNA, the CDR3 is TGTGCCAGCAGTCAAGCGGTGCAGGGTGGGCCGGGGATTCATGAGCAGTTCTTC.

The sample holds many counts of this clonotype. The gene calls are TRBV2 and TRBJ2-5; no definite D call. V was clipped by 6 bases and J by 5 bases, with 25 bases between them. The CDR3 has 17 residues. Germline V gives CDR1 SNHLY, CDR2 FYNNEI. CDR3 in amino acids: CASRGIGPGQPSETQYF. CDR3 coding DNA: TGTGCCAGCAGAGGAATAGGACCCGGGCAGCCCTCGGAGACCCAGTACTTC. The full variable domain, rest sourced from reference TRBV2 and TRBJ2-5, is EPEVTQTPSHQVTQMGQEVILRCVPISNHLYFYWYRQILGQKVEFLVSFYNNEISEKSEIFDDQFSVERPDGSNFTLKIRSTKLEDSAMYFCASRGIGPGQPSETQYFGPGTRLLVL.

This clonotype came up many times. This chain joins TRBV28 and TRBJ2-7, with D possibly being TRBD1 or TRBD2 (5 bases each). The CDR3 is 12 residues long. V shed 6 bases and J shed 3 bases, with 9 bases lying between them. The germline V gene has CDR1 MDHEN and CDR2 SYDVKM. The CDR3 region is CASRGRIYEQYF. CDR3 in DNA: TGTGCCAGCAGGGGACGGATCTACGAGCAGTACTTC.

This clonotype was seen at least ten times. V gene TRBV13 combines with J gene TRBJ2-5; D call uncertain. This CDR3 is 15 amino acids long. The germline CDR1 and CDR2 sequences are PRHDT and FYEKMQ (reference sequence). V gave up 3 bases and J gave up 1 base, with 12 bases separating them. CDR3 residues: CASSLATEPQETQYF. The CDR3 DNA follows: TGTGCCAGCAGCTTGGCTACGGAACCCCAAGAGACCCAGTACTTC.

This clonotype has at least ten counts. J is TRBJ2-3 and V is TRBV7-6; D is possibly TRBD2 (6 bases). Germline assignment: CDR1 SGHVS and CDR2 FNYEAQ. The CDR3 has 14 amino acids. V was cut by 4 bases and J by 4 bases, with 12 bases left in between. CDR3 sequence: CASSSGGNADTQYF. For the CDR3, the DNA is TGTGCCAGCAGCTCGGGCGGGAACGCAGATACGCAGTATTTT.

This clonotype has a count of ten or more. The chain joins TRBV12-5 to TRBJ1-1, with a possible D match to TRBD1 (5 bases). Trimming cost V 3 bases and J 1 base, with 6 bases left between them. This CDR3 comprises 13 residues. Germline V CDR1 and CDR2: LGHNT, FRNRAP. The chain's CDR3 is CASGLGQNTEAFF. The DNA of the CDR3 is TGTGCTAGTGGTTTAGGACAGAACACTGAAGCTTTCTTT.

This clonotype came up a few times. V usage is TRBV6-1 and J usage is TRBJ2-2, with 12 bases fitting TRBD2. The V segment lost 5 bases and the J segment 4 bases; nucleotides outside the gene matches: 5. The CDR3 totals 16 residues. Germline V gene data show CDR1 as MNHNS and CDR2 as SASEGT. The CDR3 DNA reads as TGTGCCAGCAGTACACTAGCGGGGGGAACCACCGGGGAGCTGTTTTTT. The encoded protein is CASSTLAGGTTGELFF.

This clonotype was seen ten or more times. The V call is TRBV7-9, the J call TRBJ1-2, with D perhaps TRBD1 (5 bases). The germline CDR1 and CDR2 sequences are SEHNR and FQNEAQ (reference sequence). This CDR3 is 17 amino acids long. Trimming stripped 5 bases from V and 4 bases from J, with 23 bases between. The CDR3 bases are TGTGCCAGCAGCCCACCGAAGACGGGGGGAGCGAGCTATGGCTACACCTTC. This translates into CASSPPKTGGASYGYTF.

In regard to this clonotype: This may be a read error: a much more frequent sequence differs by one nucleotide. DNA of the CDR3: TGTGCCAGCCTCTGGGACCGAGACACAGATACGCAGTATTTT. This translates into CASLWDRDTDTQYF. The chain recombines TRBV28 with TRBJ2-3; D may correspond to TRBD1 or TRBD2 (5 bases each). Germline V gene data show CDR1 as MDHEN and CDR2 as SYDVKM. The V gene lost 8 bases and the J gene lost 2 bases, with 14 bases spanning the gap. This CDR3 is built from 14 residues.

Points on this clonotype: It is unclear where the CDR3 begins or ends on the DNA, so no DNA is shown, and the CDR3 is as TCRdb lists it. The gene calls are TRBV29-1 and TRBJ2-7; the table assigns TRBD2, which was not confirmed against the DNA. The CDR3 comprises 12 residues, both ends counted. The germline gives CDR1 SQVTM, CDR2 ANQGSEA. This chain's CDR3 is CSVASGACEQHF.

V gene TRBV4-2 combines with J gene TRBJ2-1, with D maybe TRBD2 (6 bases). Looked up from germline, CDR1 is LGHNA and CDR2 is YNFKEQ. This CDR3 is built from 13 residues. V lost 4 bases, J lost 9 bases, and 13 bases lay in between. This chain's CDR3 is CASSPGVLSEQFF. The CDR3 nucleotides are TGTGCCAGCAGCCCGGGGGTCCTCAGTGAGCAGTTCTTC.

Ten or more counts support this clonotype. This CDR3 is CATSRVKGGPFEQYF. DNA for the CDR3: TGTGCCACCAGCAGAGTGAAAGGAGGCCCCTTCGAGCAGTACTTC. The chain uses TRBV15 and TRBJ2-7, with D possibly TRBD2 on 5 matching bases. The CDR3 consists of 15 residues. Germline CDR1 LNHNV, CDR2 YYDKDF (reference sequence). V lost 1 base and J 6 bases, leaving 16 bases between the germline ends.

This clonotype showed up many times. The chain carries TRBV25-1 and TRBJ2-7; perhaps D is TRBD1 or TRBD2 (5 bases each). Germline CDR1 and CDR2: MGHDK and SYGVNS. V shed 7 bases and J shed 6 bases, with 25 bases lying between them. The CDR3 runs to 16 residues. CDR3: CASTGEMRAGPAEQYF. DNA for the CDR3: TGTGCCAGCACCGGTGAAATGAGGGCAGGGCCCGCCGAGCAGTACTTC.

This clonotype came up many times. J is TRBJ2-7 and V is TRBV12-3 or TRBV12-4; D is tentatively TRBD1 or TRBD2 (5 bases each). V lost 5 bases and J lost 3, with 14 bases in between. This CDR3 region has 14 residues. The CDR3 DNA reads TGTGCCAGCAGTGGGACCAACCGAAACTACGAGCAGTACTTC. Residues: CASSGTNRNYEQYF.

In its sample, this clonotype was seen many times. The chain uses TRBV7-2 and TRBJ2-3, with 9 nucleotides matching TRBD1. This CDR3 is 17 amino acids long. The J segment lost 1 base and the V segment lost 5 bases, leaving 10 bases of the junction unmatched. In germline, CDR1 is SGHTA, CDR2 FQGNSA. The CDR3 is CASSGTGTGNGTDTQYF. The CDR3 nucleotides are TGTGCCAGCAGCGGGACCGGGACAGGGAATGGCACAGATACGCAGTATTTT.

This clonotype was seen at least ten times. The rearrangement links TRBV6-2 or TRBV6-3 to TRBJ2-3, with D uncertain. Germline lookup yields CDR1 MNHEY and CDR2 SVGEGT. Trimming left V 0 bases short and J 4 bases short, with 8 bases between. CDR3 length equals 14 residues. CDR3 loop: CASSYSFPPDTQYF. The CDR3 region has the DNA TGTGCCAGCAGTTACTCTTTCCCACCAGATACGCAGTATTTT.

This clonotype occurred many times. The chain's CDR3 is CASSLVGYLLAGGTDTQYF. The CDR3 DNA is TGTGCCAGCAGCTTAGTGGGGTATTTACTAGCGGGGGGCACAGATACGCAGTATTTT. The chain couples TRBV11-3 to TRBJ2-3; TRBD2 aligns across 11 bases. This CDR3 spans 19 amino acids. The germline gives CDR1 SGHNT, CDR2 YENEEA. Trimming removed 1 base from V and 1 base from J; junction bases left unmatched: 10.

This clonotype was seen ten or more times. The rearrangement links TRBV19 to TRBJ2-3; 8 nucleotides match TRBD2. Germline V CDR1 and CDR2: LNHDA, SQIVND (reference sequence). This CDR3 is built from 15 residues. V trimming: 7 bases; J trimming: 4 bases; junction bases outside the gene matches: 10. DNA of the CDR3: TGTGCCAGTACCCTAGGACGGGGGGGCGCAGATACGCAGTATTTT. This encodes CASTLGRGGADTQYF.

There are many counts of this clonotype. The junction departs from the called germline gene at one end, perhaps through a read error. The J gene is TRBJ2-1, the V gene TRBV4-3; D possibly uses TRBD1 or TRBD2 (5 bases each). CDR3 size: 14 residues. Germline-derived CDR1 and CDR2 are LGHNA and YSLEER. The CDR3 region is CASSKERDRGGQFF. The CDR3, as DNA: TGCGCCAGCAGCAAAGAGAGAGATCGGGGCGGGCAGTTCTTC.

The chain recombines TRBV2 with TRBJ1-4, with 7 nucleotides matching TRBD1. Germline-derived CDR1 and CDR2 are SNHLY and FYNNEI. This CDR3 has 15 residues. V gave up 4 bases and J gave up 7 bases; unmatched junction bases: 9. The DNA for the CDR3 is TGTGCCAGCAGTGGTGCGACAGGGAGGGGTGAAAAACTGTTTTTT. It translates to CASSGATGRGEKLFF. Complete variable domain (other parts from reference TRBV2 and TRBJ1-4): EPEVTQTPSHQVTQMGQEVILRCVPISNHLYFYWYRQILGQKVEFLVSFYNNEISEKSEIFDDQFSVERPDGSNFTLKIRSTKLEDSAMYFCASSGATGRGEKLFFGSGTQLSVL.

This clonotype was seen many times. The chain employs TRBV4-3 and TRBJ2-1; unclear D gene. The CDR3 contains 17 residues. V lost 1 base and J lost 4, with 17 bases in between. Per the germline V gene, CDR1 is LGHNA and CDR2 is YSLEER. CDR3 bases: TGCGCCAGCAGCCAAGGTTTGCAAAGGGCCCTATACAATGAGCAGTTCTTC. Amino acid sequence: CASSQGLQRALYNEQFF.

This clonotype has at least ten counts. This sequence joins TRBV6-5 and TRBJ2-5, with D maybe TRBD1 (5 bases). This CDR3 is 12 amino acids long. Germline values: CDR1 MNHEY, CDR2 SVGAGI. V was pared by 8 bases and J by 1 base, with 8 bases between. CDR3 nucleotides: TGTGCCAGCGGACAATTCCAAGAGACCCAGTACTTC. Translation gives CASGQFQETQYF.

There are a few counts of this clonotype. The rearrangement uses TRBV12-3 or TRBV12-4 and TRBJ2-5, with TRBD1 as a possible D gene (7 bases). The CDR3 extends over 16 amino acids. Trimming left V 6 bases short and J 5 bases short, with 22 bases between. The CDR3, as DNA: TGTGCCAGCAGACCGACAGGGAGGAGAACGGGGGAGACCCAGTACTTC. Protein: CASRPTGRRTGETQYF.

At least ten counts were recorded for this clonotype. The chain links TRBV12-3 or TRBV12-4 to TRBJ2-1; tentatively, D is TRBD1 (6 bases). The CDR3 covers 14 residues. The V end lost 6 bases, the J end lost 8 bases, and 17 bases lay between the germline ends. The CDR3 sequence is CASSLTQGRYEQFF. The CDR3 nucleotides read TGTGCCAGCAGCCTCACACAGGGAAGATATGAGCAGTTCTTC.